The 17 T cell receptor beta chains below were found in one sample sequenced in a study of shared clonotypes between healthy human individuals. Here immunoSEQ multiplex PCR was the method, and the copy in TCRdb shows in-frame clones only, minus some. The data show fewer than 2.5 million clones, over 85% seen once. Sequences were obtained from naive CD4+ T cells from PBMCs. The subset denotes: CD45RA+ positively selected. The receptors here all came from a man aged 18 to 29 in good health. Some clones in this sample may be carry-over from other donors' samples.

The chain links TRBV5-1 to TRBJ1-1; D remains unclear. The length of the CDR3 is 14 residues. The V gene's germline CDR1 is SGHRS and CDR2 YFSETQ. V was clipped by 3 bases and J by 10 bases, with 19 bases between them. CDR3: CASSYGSLEVGAFF. The DNA for the CDR3 is TGCGCCAGCAGCTACGGGTCATTGGAGGTAGGAGCTTTCTTT.

The chain employs TRBV18 and TRBJ1-2, with a tentative D call TRBD1 (5 bases). The CDR3 contains 13 residues. In germline, CDR1 is KGHSH, CDR2 LQKENI. Trimming pared 3 bases from V and 3 bases from J, leaving 8 bases between. The CDR3 reads CASSPTEDYGYTF. The CDR3 DNA reads TGTGCCAGCTCACCGACAGAGGACTATGGCTACACCTTC. Drawing the rest from reference TRBV18 and TRBJ1-2, the complete variable domain is NAGVMQNPRHLVRRRGQEARLRCSPMKGHSHVYWYRQLPEEGLKFMVYLQKENIIDESGMPKERFSAEFPKEGPSILRIQQVVRGDSAAYFCASSPTEDYGYTFGSGTRLTVV.

This clone was counted between two and nine times. The sample contains more than one DNA sequence encoding this CDR3. CDR3 amino acids: CASSPPESYEQYF. CDR3 coding DNA: TGTGCCAGCTCACCACCAGAATCCTACGAGCAGTACTTC. V and J are TRBV18 and TRBJ2-7; D ambiguous. Germline V lookup: CDR1 KGHSH, CDR2 LQKENI. This CDR3 has 13 amino acids. V lost 0 bases and J 1 base, leaving 4 bases between the germline ends.

Points on this clone: This sample includes further DNA sequences coding for the same CDR3. The chain has TRBV29-1 and TRBJ1-3, with no clear D. Germline values: CDR1 SQVTM, CDR2 ANQGSEA. The V gene lost 6 bases and the J gene lost 3 bases, with 6 bases spanning the gap. This CDR3 is built from 11 residues. The CDR3 DNA reads as TGCAGCGTGCCAAGTGGAAACACCATATATTTT. Its translation: CSVPSGNTIYF.

The V gene is TRBV4-3, the J gene TRBJ1-2, with 8 bases fitting TRBD1. The CDR3 is 15 amino acids. V lost 1 base to trimming and J lost 3 bases; unmatched junction nucleotides: 4. Germline assignment: CDR1 LGHNA and CDR2 YSLEER. CDR3 sequence: CASSQAHRGDYGYTF. The CDR3 DNA is TGCGCCAGCAGCCAAGCGCACAGGGGGGACTATGGCTACACCTTC.

The chain links TRBV30 to TRBJ2-3; 8 positions agree with TRBD2. V lost 5 bases and J lost 1; bases outside the gene matches: 2. Germline CDR1 is GTSNPN and CDR2 is SVGIG (reference sequence). This CDR3 comprises 13 residues. CDR3 protein: CAWGRGGTDTQYF. CDR3 coding DNA: TGTGCCTGGGGGCGGGGGGGCACAGATACGCAGTATTTT.

The CDR3 region has the DNA TGTGCCACCAGGGATTTACAAAACTATGGCTACACCTTC. Encoded protein: CATRDLQNYGYTF. The V call is TRBV15, the J call TRBJ1-2; D remains unclear. This CDR3 has 13 residues. Germline V gives CDR1 LNHNV, CDR2 YYDKDF (reference sequence). V lost 6 bases and J lost 2, with 10 bases in between.

The chain couples TRBV4-3 to TRBJ2-1; 7 bases match TRBD1. The V and J ends lost 1 base and 5 bases, in that order; junction bases with no gene match: 11. The V gene's germline CDR1 is LGHNA and CDR2 YSLEER. The CDR3 totals 17 residues. For the CDR3, the DNA is TGCGCCAGCAGCCAAGGGATCGGCAGGGGGTACGACAATGAGCAGTTCTTC. This gives the protein CASSQGIGRGYDNEQFF.

The sample holds a few counts of this clone. CDR3 sequence: CASSQGGAFF. Here the CDR3 DNA reads TGTGCCAGCAGCCAGGGGGGGGCTTTCTTT. The rearrangement links TRBV28 to TRBJ1-1, with 7 bases fitting TRBD1. Germline-derived CDR1 and CDR2 are MDHEN and SYDVKM. The ends lost 6 bases at V and 11 bases at J; junction bases unmatched: 3. CDR3 length: 10 amino acids.

The chain is built from TRBV2 and TRBJ2-3; 7 bases match TRBD1. Trimming cost V 6 bases and J 2 bases; bases outside gene matches: 5. The CDR3 is 14 residues long. Germline CDR1 SNHLY, CDR2 FYNNEI. In nucleotides, the CDR3 is TGTGCCAGCAGACAGGACAGGAACACAGATACGCAGTATTTT. This encodes CASRQDRNTDTQYF.

This clone was recorded only once. One end of the junction is discordant with germline, which a read error may explain. The chain has TRBV28 and TRBJ1-2; D gene uncertain. This CDR3 has 14 amino acids. Germline-derived CDR1 and CDR2 are MDHEN and SYDVKM. The CDR3 DNA is TGTGCCAGCAGTTGGAGGGCAGCTAACTATGGCTGCACCTTC. It is translated as CASSWRAANYGCTF.

The chain is built from TRBV5-1 and TRBJ2-1, with D possibly matching TRBD1 (6 bases). In germline, CDR1 is SGHRS, CDR2 YFSETQ. This CDR3 is built from 13 residues. V was shortened by 5 bases and J by 3 bases, with 9 bases between the two germline ends. In nucleotides, the CDR3 is TGCGCCAGCAGTAAGGGACACTACAATGAGCAGTTCTTC. Amino acids: CASSKGHYNEQFF.

This chain uses TRBV7-2 with TRBJ2-5; 12 nucleotides match TRBD2. CDR1 is SGHTA and CDR2 is FQGNSA in the germline V gene. The CDR3 loop spans 16 amino acids. J lost 5 bases, V lost 4 bases, and 8 bases had no gene match. The CDR3 loop reads CASSSGLAGPIETQYF. The CDR3 DNA is TGTGCCAGCAGCTCAGGACTAGCGGGACCGATCGAGACCCAGTACTTC.

The chain links TRBV5-1 to TRBJ1-3; D not resolved. The germline gives CDR1 SGHRS, CDR2 YFSETQ. Trimming stripped 0 bases from V and 4 bases from J, with 17 bases between. The CDR3 is made up of 17 amino acids. CDR3 sequence (DNA): TGCGCCAGCAGCTTGGCCTTGGTCGGAGCGGGGGGAAACACCATATATTTT. Translation: CASSLALVGAGGNTIYF.

DNA for the CDR3: TGTGCCAGCTCACGGGCTAGCGGGACGAACACCGGGGAGCTGTTTTTT. Its translation is CASSRASGTNTGELFF. V and J are TRBV18 and TRBJ2-2; 9 bases fit TRBD2. CDR3 length equals 16 residues. V was clipped by 4 bases and J by 0 bases; unmatched bases: 3. Germline V lookup: CDR1 KGHSH, CDR2 LQKENI. Supplemented by reference TRBV18 and TRBJ2-2, the full variable domain reads NAGVMQNPRHLVRRRGQEARLRCSPMKGHSHVYWYRQLPEEGLKFMVYLQKENIIDESGMPKERFSAEFPKEGPSILRIQQVVRGDSAAYFCASSRASGTNTGELFFGEGSRLTVL.

The genes are TRBV6-6 and TRBJ2-2, with TRBD2 matching 11 bases. The CDR3 is 16 residues long. Trimming removed 0 bases from V and 7 bases from J; junction bases left unmatched: 4. Germline lookup yields CDR1 MNHNY and CDR2 SVGAGI (reference sequence). The CDR3 DNA is TGTGCCAGCAGTTACTCGCCTAGCGGGAGGAGCGGGGAGCTGTTTTTT. Amino acids: CASSYSPSGRSGELFF.

V is TRBV5-1 and J is TRBJ2-3; TRBD2 agrees at 10 bases. Germline V gene lookup returns CDR1 SGHRS and CDR2 YFSETQ. Germline trimming cut 1 base from V and 3 bases from J; bases unmatched to any gene: 8. This CDR3 has 17 amino acids. In nucleotides, the CDR3 is TGCGCCAGCAGCTTGTATCTAGCGGGAGCGGCGACAGATACGCAGTATTTT. Its translation is CASSLYLAGAATDTQYF.